This TCR beta chain is drawn from a study of pediatric ulcerative colitis. Overall study findings and caveats: Ulcerative colitis patients shared more blood-rectal clones than controls. This repertoire reflects total lymphocytes rather than subpopulations like regulatory T cells.

Germline loops: CDR1 SGDLS, CDR2 YYNGEE. V lost 0 bases and J lost 2, with 12 bases in between. The CDR3 has 17 amino acids. Samples were sequenced at Survey level, maximum 500,000 reads. Using immunoSEQ multiplex PCR, the repertoire was profiled, and TCRdb retains in-frame clones only, with some absent. The sample lists 55,000 to 80,000 clones, 70% to 80% occurring once. With regard to this clone: Its antigen is undetermined.

The sequence came from a boy aged 5-17 years with moderate ulcerative colitis. V usage is TRBV9 and J usage is TRBJ2-6; possible D gene TRBD1, 6 bases. The source material was blood. The CDR3 region has the DNA TGTGCCAGCAGCGTAGGCAGGGGTGGCACTGGGGCCAACGTCCTGACTTTC. Amino acids: CASSVGRGGTGANVLTF.